A single sample gave rise to the 12 T cell receptor beta chains below, sequenced in a study of T cell changes during pregnancy in multiple sclerosis. Produced via immunoSEQ multiplex PCR; TCRdb's table is partial and in-frame only. The profile shows tens of thousands of clones, more than 85% of them singletons. The input for sequencing was peripheral blood, taken before pregnancy. The receptors come from a female donor with multiple sclerosis, enrolled in a pregnancy study.

V and J are TRBV28 and TRBJ2-7, with TRBD2 identical over 10 bases. There are 14 residues in the CDR3. Germline V lookup: CDR1 MDHEN, CDR2 SYDVKM. V lost 11 bases to trimming and J lost 0 bases; unmatched junction nucleotides: 7. The CDR3 region is CASGAGGSSYEQYF. In nucleotides, the CDR3 is TGTGCCTCCGGAGCGGGAGGGAGCTCCTACGAGCAGTACTTC.

CDR3 protein: CASSPKGQGALETQYF. The CDR3 nucleotides read TGCGCCAGCAGCCCGAAGGGACAGGGAGCGTTAGAGACCCAGTACTTC. V is TRBV5-1 and J is TRBJ2-5; 9 bases are shared with TRBD1. Germline lookup yields CDR1 SGHRS and CDR2 YFSETQ. The length of the CDR3 is 16 residues. The ends lost 4 bases at V and 4 bases at J; junction bases unmatched: 11.

This clone was counted a single time. The chain recombines TRBV30 with TRBJ1-4, with 7 bases lining up with TRBD1. Germline assignment: CDR1 GTSNPN and CDR2 SVGIG (reference sequence). The V gene end was trimmed by 2 bases and the J gene end by 7 bases; junction bases not matched to a gene: 10. The CDR3 has 15 residues. The DNA for the CDR3 is TGTGCCTGGAGTCCGAGGGGGACAGCGACTGAAAAACTGTTTTTT. Translation gives CAWSPRGTATEKLFF.

The rearrangement links TRBV5-1 to TRBJ1-1; unclear D gene. The V gene's germline CDR1 is SGHRS and CDR2 YFSETQ. V lost 5 bases and J 0 bases, leaving 8 bases between the germline ends. The CDR3 runs to 13 residues. The CDR3 sequence: CASRKELNTEAFF. The DNA of the CDR3 is TGCGCCAGCAGGAAGGAGTTGAACACTGAAGCTTTCTTT.

The chain uses TRBV4-2 and TRBJ1-3, with unresolved D. V was clipped by 1 base and J by 1 base, with 14 bases between them. The CDR3 runs 17 residues. CDR1 and CDR2 (germline): LGHNA, YNFKEQ. CDR3 coding DNA: TGTGCCAGCAGCCAAGGACTTCTAGCGGGGTCTGGAAACACCATATATTTT. Residues: CASSQGLLAGSGNTIYF.

The chain employs TRBV7-2 and TRBJ2-7, with D possibly matching TRBD2 (6 bases). Trimming removed 6 bases at V and 3 bases at J, with 18 bases between. The CDR3 has 15 residues. The germline V gene encodes CDR1 SGHTA and CDR2 FQGNSA. The CDR3 is CASSRTSGGNYEQYF. The CDR3 DNA reads as TGTGCCAGCAGTCGAACTAGTGGCGGGAACTACGAGCAGTACTTC. Together with reference TRBV7-2 and TRBJ2-7, the CDR3 gives the full variable domain: GAGVSQSPSNKVTEKGKDVELRCDPISGHTALYWYRQSLGQGLEFLIYFQGNSAPDKSGLPSDRFSAERTGGSVSTLTIQRTQQEDSAVYLCASSRTSGGNYEQYFGPGTRLTVT.

The chain is built from TRBV27 and TRBJ1-2, with 8 bases matching TRBD1. Germline V gives CDR1 MNHEY, CDR2 SMNVEV (reference sequence). CDR3 length: 14 amino acids. Trimming removed 6 bases from V and 6 bases from J; junction bases left unmatched: 9. Here the CDR3 reads CASRLDRESNGYTF. As DNA, the CDR3 is TGTGCCAGCAGGTTGGACAGGGAATCGAATGGCTACACCTTC.

The genes are TRBV6-1 and TRBJ2-1, with 7 bases that match TRBD1. J lost 9 bases, V lost 2 bases, and 4 bases had no gene match. The CDR3 runs to 13 residues. Germline V lookup: CDR1 MNHNS, CDR2 SASEGT. The CDR3: CASSERQGAEQFF. CDR3 coding DNA: TGTGCCAGCAGTGAAAGACAGGGAGCTGAGCAGTTCTTC.

The V and J genes are TRBV29-1 and TRBJ2-5; the match to TRBD2 covers 8 bases. The trim removed 5 bases at V and 0 bases at J, leaving 5 bases unmatched. The CDR3 is 14 amino acids. Germline V gene lookup returns CDR1 SQVTM and CDR2 ANQGSEA. The CDR3 protein is CSVSLAAYQETQYF. For the CDR3, the DNA is TGCAGCGTTTCACTAGCGGCGTACCAAGAGACCCAGTACTTC.

V gene TRBV5-1 combines with J gene TRBJ2-3; possibly TRBD2 for D (6 bases). CDR1 and CDR2 (germline): SGHRS, YFSETQ. V was shortened by 3 bases and J by 0 bases, with 14 bases between the two germline ends. The CDR3 runs to 16 residues. CDR3 in DNA: TGCGCCAGCAGCTGGGGGACTCGGCCGAGCACAGATACGCAGTATTTT. Translating gives CASSWGTRPSTDTQYF.

The CDR3: CASSPLALGETQYF. Here the CDR3 DNA reads TGTGCCAGCAGTCCGCTAGCTTTGGGAGAGACCCAGTACTTC. J is TRBJ2-5 and V is TRBV27, with a tentative D call TRBD2 (5 bases). CDR1 MNHEY and CDR2 SMNVEV come from the germline V gene (reference sequence). This CDR3 is 14 amino acids long. Trimming stripped 5 bases from V and 4 bases from J, with 14 bases between.

The chain combines TRBV7-2 with TRBJ2-5; 8 bases agree with TRBD2. V lost 1 base, J lost 5 bases, and 9 bases stayed unmatched. Per the germline V gene, CDR1 is SGHTA and CDR2 is FQGNSA. The CDR3 covers 16 residues. DNA of the CDR3: TGTGCCAGCAGCTTAGTTTCGGGGGGGCCGGGTGAGACCCAGTACTTC. Amino acids: CASSLVSGGPGETQYF.